This T cell receptor beta chain was observed in a study of CD8 T cells in Susac syndrome. Sequencing of TCR beta was performed on blood CD8+ and CD4+ T cells. Treatment-naive patients with stable or active relapsing-remitting disease were the multiple sclerosis controls. Negative isolation yielded the CD8+ and CD4+ T cells, while FACS enriched the TEMRA cells. The V gene lost 3 bases and the J gene lost 4 bases, with 16 bases spanning the gap. The CDR3 consists of 15 residues. Germline assignment: CDR1 SGHNT and CDR2 YYREEE (reference sequence). Random hexamers primed reverse transcription of roughly 0.45 to 1 ug RNA. Amplification of TCR beta CDR3 spanned 54 Vbeta and 13 Jbeta via immunoSEQ multiplex PCR. TCRdb itself ran the immunoSEQ multiplex PCR reads through MiXCR, one entry per CDR3 protein. Here the sample spans about 300,000 distinct CDR3 sequences, 90% to 95% being singletons.

The rearrangement links TRBV5-4 to TRBJ1-1; unclear D gene. Sequenced: CD4+ T cells from PBMCs. This sequence was found in a human donor with multiple sclerosis. CDR3 DNA: TGTGCCAGCAGCTCCCAGGCCCTTTCCGGCACTGAAGCTTTCTTT. This sequence encodes CASSSQALSGTEAFF. The full variable domain, completed using reference TRBV5-4 and TRBJ1-1, is ETGVTQSPTHLIKTRGQQVTLRCSSQSGHNTVSWYQQALGQGPQFIFQYYREEENGRGNFPPRFSGLQFPNYSSELNVNALELDDSALYLCASSSQALSGTEAFFGQGTRLTVV.